This entry concerns a single T cell receptor (beta chain). The source of the sample is a study of blood T cell repertoires in COVID-19. Study information: Sources were T cells, B-cell-depleted T cells, or PBMCs; the material itself was cDNA or gDNA.

CDR3 length equals 15 residues. V shed 1 base and J shed 5 bases, with 15 bases lying between them. From germline, CDR1 is SGHAT and CDR2 FQNNGV. The protocol was immunoSEQ multiplex PCR, while the TCRdb copy is restricted to in-frame clones and leaves out a portion. The sample lists over 150,000 clones, under 85% seen once, with around 3.5% in the top ten. The V call is TRBV11-2, the J call TRBJ2-7; D remains ambiguous. This clonotype was obtained from a woman aged 80 or over with acute or convalescent COVID-19. The sequencing sample was made of peripheral blood. CDR3 sequence (DNA): TGTGCCAGCAGCTTAGGTTCCGGTGTTACCGACGAGCAGTACTTC. Encoded protein: CASSLGSGVTDEQYF.